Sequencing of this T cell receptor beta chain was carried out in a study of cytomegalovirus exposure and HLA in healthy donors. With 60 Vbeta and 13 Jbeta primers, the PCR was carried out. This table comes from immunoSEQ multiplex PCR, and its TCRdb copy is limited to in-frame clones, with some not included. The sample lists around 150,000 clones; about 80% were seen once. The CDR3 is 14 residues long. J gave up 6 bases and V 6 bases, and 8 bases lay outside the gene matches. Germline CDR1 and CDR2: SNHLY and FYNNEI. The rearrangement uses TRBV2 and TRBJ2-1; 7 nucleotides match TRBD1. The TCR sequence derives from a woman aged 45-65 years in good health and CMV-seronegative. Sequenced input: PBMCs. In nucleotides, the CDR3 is TGTGCCAGCAGCGACCCGGGACAGTCCAATGAGCAGTTCTTC. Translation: CASSDPGQSNEQFF.